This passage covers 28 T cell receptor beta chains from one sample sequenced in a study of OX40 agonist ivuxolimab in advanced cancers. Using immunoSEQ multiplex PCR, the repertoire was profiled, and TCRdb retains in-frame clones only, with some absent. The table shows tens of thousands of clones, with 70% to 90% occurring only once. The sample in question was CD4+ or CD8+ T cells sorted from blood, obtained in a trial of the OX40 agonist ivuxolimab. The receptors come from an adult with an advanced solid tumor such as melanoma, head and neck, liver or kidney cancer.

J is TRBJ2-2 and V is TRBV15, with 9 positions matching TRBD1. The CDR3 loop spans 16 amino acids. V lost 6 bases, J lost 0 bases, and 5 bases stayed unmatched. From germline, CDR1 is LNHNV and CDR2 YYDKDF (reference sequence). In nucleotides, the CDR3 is TGTGCCACCAGTCACAGGGGGCCGACGAACACCGGGGAGCTGTTTTTT. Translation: CATSHRGPTNTGELFF.

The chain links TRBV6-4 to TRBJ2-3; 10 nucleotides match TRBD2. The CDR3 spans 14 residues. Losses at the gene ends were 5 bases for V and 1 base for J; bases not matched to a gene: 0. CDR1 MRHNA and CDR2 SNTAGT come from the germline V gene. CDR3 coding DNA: TGTGCCAGCAGTCTAGCGGGGGGCACAGATACGCAGTATTTT. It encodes CASSLAGGTDTQYF.

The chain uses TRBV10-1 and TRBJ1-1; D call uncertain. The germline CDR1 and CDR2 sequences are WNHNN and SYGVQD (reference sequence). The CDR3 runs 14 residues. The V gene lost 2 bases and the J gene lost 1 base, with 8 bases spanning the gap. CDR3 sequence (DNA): TGCGCCAGCAGTGAGGGGGTCGGGAACACTGAAGCTTTCTTT. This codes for CASSEGVGNTEAFF.

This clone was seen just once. This chain's CDR3 is CASSLRGEWETQYF. CDR3 bases: TGTGCCAGCAGCTTGAGGGGAGAGTGGGAGACCCAGTACTTC. This chain uses TRBV7-9 with TRBJ2-5, with D perhaps assigned TRBD1 or TRBD2 (5 bases each). Germline V gene sequence: CDR1 SEHNR, CDR2 FQNEAQ (reference sequence). V lost 3 bases and J lost 5, with 13 bases in between. The CDR3 has 14 amino acids.

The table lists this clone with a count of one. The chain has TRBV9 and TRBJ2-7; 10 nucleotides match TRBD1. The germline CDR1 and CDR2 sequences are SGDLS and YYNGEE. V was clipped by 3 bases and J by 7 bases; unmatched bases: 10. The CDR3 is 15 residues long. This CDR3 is CASSGGQGEPFEQYF. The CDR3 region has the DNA TGTGCCAGCAGCGGAGGACAGGGGGAACCTTTTGAGCAGTACTTC.

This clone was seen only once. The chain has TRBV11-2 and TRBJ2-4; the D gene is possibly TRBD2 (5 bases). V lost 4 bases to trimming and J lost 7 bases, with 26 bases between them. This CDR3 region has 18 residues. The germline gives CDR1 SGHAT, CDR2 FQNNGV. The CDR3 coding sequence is TGTGCCAGCAGCTCATTAAGGAGCGGACCCAAAACGGGGAACATTCAGTACTTC. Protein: CASSSLRSGPKTGNIQYF.

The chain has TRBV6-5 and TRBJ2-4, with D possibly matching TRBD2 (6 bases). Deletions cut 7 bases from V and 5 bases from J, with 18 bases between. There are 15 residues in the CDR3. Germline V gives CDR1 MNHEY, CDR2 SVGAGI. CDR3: CASTPGGKSQNIQYF. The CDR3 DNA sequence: TGTGCCAGCACCCCTGGGGGGAAAAGCCAAAACATTCAGTACTTC.

The CDR3 DNA reads TGTGCCAGCAGCAAACTTCAGGAGGGGGATCCTTACGAGCAGTACTTC. It codes for CASSKLQEGDPYEQYF. The rearrangement uses TRBV21-1 and TRBJ2-7. TRBV21-1 represents a pseudogene. The CDR3 has 16 amino acids.

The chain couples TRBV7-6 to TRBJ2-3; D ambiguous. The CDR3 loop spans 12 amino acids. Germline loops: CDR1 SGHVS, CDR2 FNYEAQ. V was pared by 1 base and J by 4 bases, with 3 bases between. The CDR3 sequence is CASSLVPDTQYF. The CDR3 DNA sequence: TGTGCCAGCAGCTTAGTTCCAGATACGCAGTATTTT.

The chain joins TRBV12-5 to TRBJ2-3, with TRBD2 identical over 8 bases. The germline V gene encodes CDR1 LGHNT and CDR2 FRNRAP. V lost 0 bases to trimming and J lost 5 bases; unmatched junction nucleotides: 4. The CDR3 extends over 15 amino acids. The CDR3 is CASGLVSGGRDTQYF. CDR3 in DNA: TGTGCTAGTGGTTTGGTGAGCGGGGGAAGAGATACGCAGTATTTT.

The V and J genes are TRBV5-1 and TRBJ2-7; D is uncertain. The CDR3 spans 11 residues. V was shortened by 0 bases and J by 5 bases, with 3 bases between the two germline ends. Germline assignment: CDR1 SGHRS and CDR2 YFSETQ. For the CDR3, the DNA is TGCGCCAGCAGCTTGGGGCACGAGCAGTACTTC. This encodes CASSLGHEQYF.

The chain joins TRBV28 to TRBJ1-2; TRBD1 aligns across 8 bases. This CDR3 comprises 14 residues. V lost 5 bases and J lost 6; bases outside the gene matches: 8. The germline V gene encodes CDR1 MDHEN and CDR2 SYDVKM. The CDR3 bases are TGTGCCAGCAGTCCTCAGGGGGCTGGTGATGGCTACACCTTC. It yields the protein CASSPQGAGDGYTF.

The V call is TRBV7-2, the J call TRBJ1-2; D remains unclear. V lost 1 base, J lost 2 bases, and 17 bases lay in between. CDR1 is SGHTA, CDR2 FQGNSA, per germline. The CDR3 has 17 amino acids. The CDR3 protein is CASSLVSTGEVNYGYTF. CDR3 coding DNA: TGTGCCAGCAGCTTAGTTTCGACGGGTGAGGTAAACTATGGCTACACCTTC.

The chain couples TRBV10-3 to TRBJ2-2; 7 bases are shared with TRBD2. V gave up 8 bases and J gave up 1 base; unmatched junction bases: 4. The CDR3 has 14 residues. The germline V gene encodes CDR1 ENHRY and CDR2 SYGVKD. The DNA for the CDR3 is TGTGCCATCCTAGCGGCTGGGAACACCGGGGAGCTGTTTTTT. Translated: CAILAAGNTGELFF.

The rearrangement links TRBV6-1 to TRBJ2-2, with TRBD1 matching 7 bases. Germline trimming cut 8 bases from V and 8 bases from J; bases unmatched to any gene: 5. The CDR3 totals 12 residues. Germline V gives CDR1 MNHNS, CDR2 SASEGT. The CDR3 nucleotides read TGTGCCAGCGCCGGGACAGCAGGGGAGCTGTTTTTT. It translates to CASAGTAGELFF.

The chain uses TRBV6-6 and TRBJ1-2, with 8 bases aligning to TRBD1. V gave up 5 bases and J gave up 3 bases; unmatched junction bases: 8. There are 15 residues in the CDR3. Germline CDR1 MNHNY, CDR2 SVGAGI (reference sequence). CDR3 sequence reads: CASSGQGVGDYGYTF. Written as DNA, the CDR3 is TGTGCCAGCAGTGGACAGGGCGTTGGGGACTATGGCTACACCTTC.

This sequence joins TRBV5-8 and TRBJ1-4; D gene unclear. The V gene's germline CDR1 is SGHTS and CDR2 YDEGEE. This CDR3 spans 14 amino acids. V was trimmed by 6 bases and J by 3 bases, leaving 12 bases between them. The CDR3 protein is CASKGDPSNEKLFF. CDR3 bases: TGTGCCAGCAAGGGAGACCCCTCTAATGAAAAACTGTTTTTT.

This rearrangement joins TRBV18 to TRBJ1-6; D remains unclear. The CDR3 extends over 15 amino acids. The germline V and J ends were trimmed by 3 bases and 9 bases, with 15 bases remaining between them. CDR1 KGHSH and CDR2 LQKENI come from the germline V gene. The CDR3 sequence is CASSPDRVEASPLHF. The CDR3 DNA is TGTGCCAGCTCACCGGACCGGGTCGAAGCTTCACCCCTCCACTTT.

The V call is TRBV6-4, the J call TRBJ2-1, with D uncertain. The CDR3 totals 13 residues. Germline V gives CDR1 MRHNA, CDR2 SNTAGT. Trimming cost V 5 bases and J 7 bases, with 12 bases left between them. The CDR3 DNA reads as TGTGCCAGCAGTTCCGATTCTCATAATGAGCAGTTCTTC. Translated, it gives CASSSDSHNEQFF.

The DNA of the CDR3 is TGTGCCAGCAGCTTGGGATCCGGGTCCAACCAAGAGACCCAGTACTTC. This sequence encodes CASSLGSGSNQETQYF. This chain connects TRBV5-4 to TRBJ2-5; D uncertain. CDR1 is SGHNT and CDR2 is YYREEE in the germline V gene (reference sequence). The CDR3 sequence is 16 residues long. V lost 0 bases to trimming and J lost 0 bases, with 12 bases between them.

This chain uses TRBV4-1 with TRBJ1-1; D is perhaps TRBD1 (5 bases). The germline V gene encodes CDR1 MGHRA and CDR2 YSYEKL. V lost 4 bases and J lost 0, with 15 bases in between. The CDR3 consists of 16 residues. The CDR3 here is CASSLEAGILNTEAFF. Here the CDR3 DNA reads TGCGCCAGCAGCCTGGAGGCAGGGATTTTGAACACTGAAGCTTTCTTT.

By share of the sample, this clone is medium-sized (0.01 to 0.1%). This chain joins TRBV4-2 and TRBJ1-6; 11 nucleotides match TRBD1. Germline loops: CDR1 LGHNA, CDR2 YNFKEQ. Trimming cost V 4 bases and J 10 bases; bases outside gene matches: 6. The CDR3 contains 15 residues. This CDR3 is CASSPQGQGGSPLHF. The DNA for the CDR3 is TGTGCCAGCAGCCCGCAGGGACAGGGGGGCTCACCCCTCCACTTT.

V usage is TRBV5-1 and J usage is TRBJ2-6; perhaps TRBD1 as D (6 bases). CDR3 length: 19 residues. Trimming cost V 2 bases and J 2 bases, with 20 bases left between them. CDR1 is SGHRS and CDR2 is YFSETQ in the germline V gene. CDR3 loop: CASSFIKGEYPAGANVLTF. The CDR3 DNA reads TGCGCCAGCAGCTTCATCAAGGGGGAGTACCCAGCTGGGGCCAACGTCCTGACTTTC.

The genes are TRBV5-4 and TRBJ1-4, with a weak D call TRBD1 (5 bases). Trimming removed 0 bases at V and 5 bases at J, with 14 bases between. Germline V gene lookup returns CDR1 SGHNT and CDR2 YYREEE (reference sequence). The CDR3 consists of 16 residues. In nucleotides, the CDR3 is TGTGCCAGCAGCTTGGCCTACGGGGGAGCGAATGAAAAACTGTTTTTT. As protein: CASSLAYGGANEKLFF. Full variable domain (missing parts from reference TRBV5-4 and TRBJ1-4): ETGVTQSPTHLIKTRGQQVTLRCSSQSGHNTVSWYQQALGQGPQFIFQYYREEENGRGNFPPRFSGLQFPNYSSELNVNALELDDSALYLCASSLAYGGANEKLFFGSGTQLSVL.

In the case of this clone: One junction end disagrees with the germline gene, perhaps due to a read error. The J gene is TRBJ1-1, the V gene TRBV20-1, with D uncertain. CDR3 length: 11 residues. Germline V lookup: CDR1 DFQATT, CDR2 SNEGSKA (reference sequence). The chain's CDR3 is CSARAGITVVF. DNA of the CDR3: TGCAGTGCTAGAGCCGGAATCACAGTGGTCTTT.

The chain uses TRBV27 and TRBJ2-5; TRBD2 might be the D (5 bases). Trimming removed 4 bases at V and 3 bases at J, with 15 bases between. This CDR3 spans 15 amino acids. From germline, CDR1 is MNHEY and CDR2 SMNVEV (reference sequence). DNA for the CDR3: TGTGCCAGCAGTTCGACTCGCCTAGCTAAAGAGACCCAGTACTTC. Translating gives CASSSTRLAKETQYF.

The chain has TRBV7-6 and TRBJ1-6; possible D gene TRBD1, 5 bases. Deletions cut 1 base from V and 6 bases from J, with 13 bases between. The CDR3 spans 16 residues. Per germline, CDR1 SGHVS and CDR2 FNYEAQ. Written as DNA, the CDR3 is TGTGCCAGCAGCTTAGAGGCGGGGGTAGGTAATTCACCCCTCCACTTT. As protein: CASSLEAGVGNSPLHF.

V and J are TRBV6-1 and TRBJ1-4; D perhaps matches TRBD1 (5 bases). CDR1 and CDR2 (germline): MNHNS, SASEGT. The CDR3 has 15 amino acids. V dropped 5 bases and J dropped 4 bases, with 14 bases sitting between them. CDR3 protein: CASSQKVGGNEKLFF. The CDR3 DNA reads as TGTGCCAGCAGTCAGAAGGTGGGGGGTAATGAAAAACTGTTTTTT.